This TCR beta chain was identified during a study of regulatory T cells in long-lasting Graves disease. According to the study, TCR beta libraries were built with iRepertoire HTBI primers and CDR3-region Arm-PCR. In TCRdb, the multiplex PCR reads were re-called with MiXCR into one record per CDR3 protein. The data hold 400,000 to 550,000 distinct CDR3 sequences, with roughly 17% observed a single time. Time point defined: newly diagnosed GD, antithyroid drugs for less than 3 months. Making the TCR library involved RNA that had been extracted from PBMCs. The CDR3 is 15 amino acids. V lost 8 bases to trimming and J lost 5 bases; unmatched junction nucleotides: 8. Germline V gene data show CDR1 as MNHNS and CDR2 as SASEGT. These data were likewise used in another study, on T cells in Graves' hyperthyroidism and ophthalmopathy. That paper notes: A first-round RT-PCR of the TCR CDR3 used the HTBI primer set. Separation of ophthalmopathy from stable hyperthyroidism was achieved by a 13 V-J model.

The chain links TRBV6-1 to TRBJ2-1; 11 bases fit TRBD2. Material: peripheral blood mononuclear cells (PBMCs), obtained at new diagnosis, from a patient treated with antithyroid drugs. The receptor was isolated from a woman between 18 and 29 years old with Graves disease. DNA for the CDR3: TGTGCCAGCGAGTGGGGACTAGCGGTTAACAATGAGCAGTTCTTC. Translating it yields CASEWGLAVNNEQFF.